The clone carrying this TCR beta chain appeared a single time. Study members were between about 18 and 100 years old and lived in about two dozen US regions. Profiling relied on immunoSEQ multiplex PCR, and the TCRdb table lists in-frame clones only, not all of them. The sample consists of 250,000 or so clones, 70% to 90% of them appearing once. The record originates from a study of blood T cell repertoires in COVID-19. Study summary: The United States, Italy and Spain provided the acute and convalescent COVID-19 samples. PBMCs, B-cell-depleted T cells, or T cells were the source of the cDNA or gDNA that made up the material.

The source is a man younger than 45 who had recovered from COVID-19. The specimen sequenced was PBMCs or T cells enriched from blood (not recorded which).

The CDR3 spells CASSPLAGGSGTDTQYF. Written as DNA, the CDR3 is TGTGCCAGCAGTCCACTAGCGGGAGGATCGGGCACAGATACGCAGTATTTT. The rearrangement joins TRBV6-6 to TRBJ2-3; TRBD2 matches 12 bases. In germline, CDR1 is MNHNY, CDR2 SVGAGI (reference sequence). The CDR3 loop spans 17 amino acids. After removal of 5 bases from V and 1 base from J, the junction contained 7 bases not matched to a gene.